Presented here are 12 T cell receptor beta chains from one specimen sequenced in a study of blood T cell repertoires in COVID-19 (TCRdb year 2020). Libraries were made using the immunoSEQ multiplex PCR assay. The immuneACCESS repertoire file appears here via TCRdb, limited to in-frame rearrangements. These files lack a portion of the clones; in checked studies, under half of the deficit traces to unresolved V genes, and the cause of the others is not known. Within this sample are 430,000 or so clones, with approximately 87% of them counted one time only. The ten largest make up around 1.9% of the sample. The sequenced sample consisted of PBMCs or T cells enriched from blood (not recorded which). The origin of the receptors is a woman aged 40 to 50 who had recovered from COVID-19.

In DNA form, the CDR3 reads TGCGCCAGCAGCCAAACAGGGGTTGGAAACACCATATATTTT. This encodes CASSQTGVGNTIYF. The chain employs TRBV4-1 and TRBJ1-3; 7 bases map to TRBD1. The J segment lost 3 bases and the V segment lost 2 bases, leaving 1 base of the junction unmatched. This CDR3 has 14 residues. Germline-derived CDR1 and CDR2 are MGHRA and YSYEKL.

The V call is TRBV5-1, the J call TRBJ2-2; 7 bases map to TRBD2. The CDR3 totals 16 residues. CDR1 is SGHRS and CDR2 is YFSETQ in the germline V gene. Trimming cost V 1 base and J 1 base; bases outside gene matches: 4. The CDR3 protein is CASSLNPSGNTGELFF. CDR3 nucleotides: TGCGCCAGCAGCTTGAACCCTAGCGGGAACACCGGGGAGCTGTTTTTT.

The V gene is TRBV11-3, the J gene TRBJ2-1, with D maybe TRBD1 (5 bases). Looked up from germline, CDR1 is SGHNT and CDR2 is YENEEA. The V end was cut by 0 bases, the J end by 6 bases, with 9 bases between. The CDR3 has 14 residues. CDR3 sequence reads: CASSLDQGVNEQFF. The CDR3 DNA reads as TGTGCCAGCAGCTTAGATCAGGGTGTCAATGAGCAGTTCTTC.

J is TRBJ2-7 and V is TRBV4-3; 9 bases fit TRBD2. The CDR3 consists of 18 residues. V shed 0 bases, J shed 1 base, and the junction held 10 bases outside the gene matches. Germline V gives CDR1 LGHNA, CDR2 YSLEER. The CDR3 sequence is CASSQERSTSGLSYEQYF. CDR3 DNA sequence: TGCGCCAGCAGCCAAGAGCGTTCGACTAGCGGTCTATCCTACGAGCAGTACTTC.

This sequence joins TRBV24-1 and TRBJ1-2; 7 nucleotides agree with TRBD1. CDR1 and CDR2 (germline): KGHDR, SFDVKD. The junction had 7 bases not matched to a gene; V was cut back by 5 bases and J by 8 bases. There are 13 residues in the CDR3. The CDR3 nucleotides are TGTGCCACCAGTGCCACGACAGGGCCCGGCTACACCTTC. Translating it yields CATSATTGPGYTF.

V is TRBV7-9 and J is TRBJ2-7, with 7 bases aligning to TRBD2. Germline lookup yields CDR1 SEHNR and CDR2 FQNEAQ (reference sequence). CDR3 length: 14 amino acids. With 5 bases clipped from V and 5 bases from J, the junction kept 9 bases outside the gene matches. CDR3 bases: TGTGCCAGCAGCCGGGGGGTGATTGACCACGAGCAGTACTTC. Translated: CASSRGVIDHEQYF.

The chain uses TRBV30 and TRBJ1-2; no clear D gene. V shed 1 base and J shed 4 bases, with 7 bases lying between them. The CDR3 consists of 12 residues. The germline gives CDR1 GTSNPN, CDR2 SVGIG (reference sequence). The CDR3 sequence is CAWSGGSYGYTF. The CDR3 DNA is TGTGCCTGGAGTGGCGGTTCCTATGGCTACACCTTC. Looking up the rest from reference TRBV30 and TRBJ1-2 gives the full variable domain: SQTIHQWPATLVQPVGSPLSLECTVEGTSNPNLYWYRQAAGRGLQLLFYSVGIGQISSEVPQNLSASRPQDRQFILSSKKLLLSDSGFYLCAWSGGSYGYTFGSGTRLTVV.

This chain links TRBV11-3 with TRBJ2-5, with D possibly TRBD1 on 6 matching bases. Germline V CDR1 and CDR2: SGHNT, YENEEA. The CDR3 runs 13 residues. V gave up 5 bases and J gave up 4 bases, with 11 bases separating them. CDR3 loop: CASSQTGLETQYF. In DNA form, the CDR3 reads TGTGCCAGCAGCCAAACAGGGCTAGAGACCCAGTACTTC.

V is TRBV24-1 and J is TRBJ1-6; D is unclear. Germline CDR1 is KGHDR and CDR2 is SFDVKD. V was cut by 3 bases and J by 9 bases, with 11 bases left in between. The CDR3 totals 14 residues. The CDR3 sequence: CATSDTLAGSPLHF. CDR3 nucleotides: TGTGCCACCAGTGATACTTTGGCAGGTTCACCCCTCCACTTT.

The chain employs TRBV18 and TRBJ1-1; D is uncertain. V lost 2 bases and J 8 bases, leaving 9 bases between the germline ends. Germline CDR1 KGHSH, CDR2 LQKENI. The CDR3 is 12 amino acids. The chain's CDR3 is CASSPGGREAFF. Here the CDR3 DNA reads TGTGCCAGCTCACCAGGAGGCAGAGAAGCTTTCTTT.

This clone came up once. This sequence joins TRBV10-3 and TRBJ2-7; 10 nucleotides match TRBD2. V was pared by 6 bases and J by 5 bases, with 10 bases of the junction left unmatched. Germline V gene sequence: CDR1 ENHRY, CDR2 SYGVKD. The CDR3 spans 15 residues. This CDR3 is CAISTSGLAAHEQYF. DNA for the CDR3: TGTGCCATCAGCACATCCGGACTAGCGGCCCACGAGCAGTACTTC.

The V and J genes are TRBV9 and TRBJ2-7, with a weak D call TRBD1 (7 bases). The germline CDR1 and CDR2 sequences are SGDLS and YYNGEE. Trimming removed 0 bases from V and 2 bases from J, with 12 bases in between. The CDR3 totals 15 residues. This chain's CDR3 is CASSVGGDSAYEQYF. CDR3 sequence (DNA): TGTGCCAGCAGCGTAGGGGGGGACAGTGCCTACGAGCAGTACTTC.